This TCR beta chain was recorded in a study of blood T cell repertoires in COVID-19. This clone was detected only once. The assay was immunoSEQ multiplex PCR, and TCRdb's table has in-frame clones only and misses some. The sample has about 100,000 clones; roughly 90% are singletons. J was trimmed by 6 bases and V by 8 bases; bases with no gene match: 7. The V gene's germline CDR1 is SNHLY and CDR2 FYNNEI. The CDR3 covers 13 residues. The sample taken for sequencing was peripheral blood. The chain couples TRBV2 to TRBJ2-1; 7 nucleotides line up with TRBD1. The clonotype comes from a woman in her forties or fifties with COVID-19, enrolled during active disease. The CDR3 bases are TGTGCCAGCCGACAGGGAGAAGTCAATGAGCAGTTCTTC. Translation: CASRQGEVNEQFF.